Presented here are 26 T cell receptor beta chains from one specimen sequenced in a study of blood T cells in healthy people across ages. The second PCR ran roughly 7 to 12 cycles with a sample-barcoded 5' primer and J-beta primers. TCRdb passed the 5' RACE reads through MiXCR, listing each CDR3 protein once. The table records some 1.8 million distinct CDR3 sequences, roughly 43% of them present only once. The sample consisted of blood. The receptors come from a human donor in good health.

V usage is TRBV6-5 and J usage is TRBJ2-3; D is unclear. Germline lookup yields CDR1 MNHEY and CDR2 SVGAGI. The V end lost 2 bases, the J end lost 0 bases, and 15 bases lay between the germline ends. The length of the CDR3 is 17 residues. DNA of the CDR3: TGTGCCAGCAGTTACAGGAAGCCCTCCTCTAGCACAGATACGCAGTATTTT. It is translated as CASSYRKPSSSTDTQYF.

This chain joins TRBV12-3 or TRBV12-4 and TRBJ2-7, with D possibly matching TRBD1 (6 bases). The V gene lost 4 bases and the J gene lost 5 bases, with 12 bases spanning the gap. CDR3 length: 13 amino acids. The CDR3 nucleotides read TGTGCCAGCAGTTACGGACAGTATGACGAGCAGTACTTC. Residues: CASSYGQYDEQYF.

J is TRBJ2-7 and V is TRBV9; no firm D call. The CDR3 spans 15 residues. With 4 bases removed from V and 0 bases from J, the gap between germline ends came to 14 bases. CDR1 and CDR2 from the germline V gene are SGDLS and YYNGEE. This chain's CDR3 is CASSPQELSSYEQYF. CDR3 nucleotides: TGTGCCAGCAGCCCCCAGGAACTCAGCTCCTACGAGCAGTACTTC.

This clonotype was picked up many times. Its ends do not fully match the called genes, so a read error is possible. The chain uses TRBV12-3 or TRBV12-4 and TRBJ1-2; D gene ambiguous. CDR3 length: 15 residues. The CDR3 sequence: CASSLAPLQRYGYTF. CDR3 bases: TGTGCCAGCAGTCTAGCACCGTTGCAGCGCTATGGCTACACCTTC.

This clonotype was recorded a few times. CDR3 sequence (DNA): TGTGCCAGCTCACCGGCTGGGGCAGATCGGAGCTACACCTTC. Encoded protein: CASSPAGADRSYTF. The chain is built from TRBV18 and TRBJ1-2; possibly TRBD1 for D (5 bases). The CDR3 length is 14 residues. Germline V CDR1 and CDR2: KGHSH, LQKENI. The ends were cut back, 3 bases at V and 9 bases at J, with 17 bases in the middle.

This sequence joins TRBV5-1 and TRBJ2-1; 8 nucleotides agree with TRBD1. Trimming cost V 4 bases and J 1 base; bases outside gene matches: 10. Germline CDR1 and CDR2: SGHRS and YFSETQ. This CDR3 is 17 amino acids long. Here the CDR3 reads CASSILPGGPSYNEQFF. The CDR3 nucleotides are TGCGCCAGCAGCATACTACCAGGGGGCCCTTCCTACAATGAGCAGTTCTTC.

The chain uses TRBV7-3 and TRBJ2-5, with 11 bases that match TRBD2. The CDR3 contains 15 residues. V lost 5 bases and J lost 5; bases outside the gene matches: 7. From germline, CDR1 is SGHTA and CDR2 FQGTGA. The CDR3 protein is CASSPAGTSGETQYF. DNA of the CDR3: TGTGCCAGCAGCCCAGCCGGGACTAGCGGTGAGACCCAGTACTTC.

V usage is TRBV7-8 and J usage is TRBJ2-3; possible D gene TRBD1, 6 bases. Looked up from germline, CDR1 is SGHVS and CDR2 is FQNEAQ. V dropped 5 bases and J dropped 0 bases, with 12 bases sitting between them. The CDR3 runs to 15 residues. The CDR3 region is CASSPWDTSTDTQYF. CDR3 DNA: TGTGCCAGCAGCCCATGGGACACCAGCACAGATACGCAGTATTTT.

In its sample, this clonotype was seen a few times. DNA for the CDR3: TGTGCCAGCAGCTTCCCAGATTACAATGAGCAGTTCTTC. It codes for CASSFPDYNEQFF. This rearrangement joins TRBV5-4 to TRBJ2-1; D call uncertain. Trimming cost V 2 bases and J 4 bases, with 7 bases left between them. CDR1 SGHNT and CDR2 YYREEE come from the germline V gene (reference sequence). The CDR3 loop spans 13 amino acids.

The J gene is TRBJ1-6, the V gene TRBV6-5; no firm D call. The CDR3 loop spans 13 amino acids. Per germline, CDR1 MNHEY and CDR2 SVGAGI. V shed 5 bases and J shed 9 bases, with 11 bases lying between them. The CDR3 protein is CASSERRSSPLHF. In DNA form, the CDR3 reads TGTGCCAGCAGTGAACGACGGTCTTCACCCCTCCACTTT.

This clonotype has more than one count but fewer than ten. This rearrangement joins TRBV15 to TRBJ1-6, with no clear D. CDR3 size: 15 residues. Trimming took 6 bases from V and 8 from J, leaving 17 bases between them. Germline V gene data show CDR1 as LNHNV and CDR2 as YYDKDF (reference sequence). DNA of the CDR3: TGTGCCACCAGGCCCCTAGAGGGCGCTTATTCACCCCTCCACTTT. This encodes CATRPLEGAYSPLHF.

This clonotype was recorded once. This chain joins TRBV20-1 and TRBJ2-1; the match to TRBD1 covers 7 bases. Germline CDR1 is DFQATT and CDR2 is SNEGSKA (reference sequence). V lost 0 bases to trimming and J lost 3 bases; unmatched junction nucleotides: 17. The length of the CDR3 is 19 residues. For the CDR3, the DNA is TGCAGTGCTAGAGATTTGAGGGGAAATGCAGGGGGATTCTACAATGAGCAGTTCTTC. Encoded protein: CSARDLRGNAGGFYNEQFF.

This clonotype was observed a few times. The chain recombines TRBV6-1 with TRBJ1-5; the D is unclear. The V and J ends lost 1 base and 0 bases respectively, with 4 bases between them. From germline, CDR1 is MNHNS and CDR2 SASEGT. CDR3 length equals 14 residues. The CDR3: CASSEGRSNQPQHF. The CDR3 bases are TGTGCCAGCAGTGAAGGTCGTAGCAATCAGCCCCAGCATTTT.

This clonotype was counted only a few times. The V call is TRBV4-2, the J call TRBJ2-7; 9 bases are shared with TRBD1. Germline lookup yields CDR1 LGHNA and CDR2 YNFKEQ. The J segment lost 4 bases and the V segment lost 4 bases, leaving 8 bases of the junction unmatched. There are 15 residues in the CDR3. Written as DNA, the CDR3 is TGTGCCAGCAGCCGAGAAGACAGGGGGGGATACGAGCAGTACTTC. Its translation is CASSREDRGGYEQYF.

The V and J genes are TRBV11-2 and TRBJ1-2; 7 nucleotides align to TRBD1. From germline, CDR1 is SGHAT and CDR2 FQNNGV. The CDR3 covers 14 residues. V shed 1 base, J shed 4 bases, and the junction held 3 bases outside the gene matches. CDR3 residues: CASSLGRTGYGYTF. Written as DNA, the CDR3 is TGTGCCAGCAGCTTAGGGAGGACAGGCTATGGCTACACCTTC.

As DNA, the CDR3 is TGTGCCAGCAGTTTATCTCGACTAGCGGGGGAAAGCAATGAGCAGTTCTTC. It encodes CASSLSRLAGESNEQFF. This chain links TRBV28 with TRBJ2-1; 12 nucleotides line up with TRBD2. The junction had 7 bases not matched to a gene; V was cut back by 1 base and J by 6 bases. CDR3 length equals 17 residues. Per germline, CDR1 MDHEN and CDR2 SYDVKM.

This clonotype was observed a few times. The V and J genes are TRBV15 and TRBJ2-1; D perhaps matches TRBD2 (6 bases). The V gene lost 0 bases and the J gene lost 3 bases, with 15 bases spanning the gap. Germline V gene data show CDR1 as LNHNV and CDR2 as YYDKDF (reference sequence). This CDR3 comprises 17 residues. This CDR3 is CATSRDGGQGIYNEQFF. Here the CDR3 DNA reads TGTGCCACCAGCAGAGATGGAGGGCAGGGCATCTACAATGAGCAGTTCTTC.

V gene TRBV7-2 combines with J gene TRBJ2-7, with no clear D. The CDR3 extends over 12 amino acids. The germline V and J ends were trimmed by 1 base and 6 bases, with 7 bases remaining between them. The germline CDR1 and CDR2 sequences are SGHTA and FQGNSA. The chain's CDR3 is CASSLVSFEQYF. The CDR3 DNA follows: TGTGCCAGCAGCTTAGTCAGTTTCGAGCAGTACTTC.

The CDR3 protein is CASSRGEAGPYNEQFF. CDR3 DNA sequence: TGTGCCAGCAGTCGGGGGGAGGCGGGACCCTACAATGAGCAGTTCTTC. The V call is TRBV27, the J call TRBJ2-1; 7 bases fit TRBD2. CDR1 is MNHEY and CDR2 is SMNVEV in the germline V gene (reference sequence). The CDR3 is 16 amino acids. With V trimmed by 5 bases and J by 2 bases, 9 bases remained unmatched.

The J gene is TRBJ2-7, the V gene TRBV7-9; D not resolved. The CDR3 totals 15 residues. The ends were cut back, 5 bases at V and 1 base at J, with 15 bases in the middle. Per the germline V gene, CDR1 is SEHNR and CDR2 is FQNEAQ (reference sequence). CDR3 sequence: CASSRKNRLSYEQYF. The CDR3 DNA reads TGTGCCAGCAGCCGGAAGAACAGACTTTCCTACGAGCAGTACTTC.

The rearrangement joins TRBV29-1 to TRBJ2-1; D unresolved. The CDR3 extends over 14 amino acids. The V gene lost 7 bases and the J gene lost 0 bases, with 13 bases spanning the gap. The germline gives CDR1 SQVTM, CDR2 ANQGSEA. The CDR3 reads CSGIGSSSYNEQFF. The CDR3 DNA follows: TGCAGCGGCATAGGGTCGAGCTCCTACAATGAGCAGTTCTTC.

The V call is TRBV29-1, the J call TRBJ1-4; TRBD1 matches 7 bases. The CDR3 consists of 13 residues. The V and J ends lost 6 bases and 8 bases, in that order; junction bases with no gene match: 9. Germline V gives CDR1 SQVTM, CDR2 ANQGSEA. CDR3 sequence: CSVPDREREKLFF. CDR3 DNA: TGCAGCGTCCCTGACAGGGAACGCGAAAAACTGTTTTTT. Looking up the rest from reference TRBV29-1 and TRBJ1-4 gives the full variable domain: SAVISQKPSRDICQRGTSLTIQCQVDSQVTMMFWYRQQPGQSLTLIATANQGSEATYESGFVIDKFPISRPNLTFSTLTVSNMSPEDSSIYLCSVPDREREKLFFGSGTQLSVL.

The J gene is TRBJ2-1, the V gene TRBV7-6, with 9 nucleotides matching TRBD2. The CDR3 runs 17 residues. V gave up 4 bases and J gave up 7 bases; unmatched junction bases: 14. Germline assignment: CDR1 SGHVS and CDR2 FNYEAQ. CDR3 nucleotides: TGTGCCAGCAGCTCCCCTCGGGGCGGGGGGGCAGGGAATGAGCAGTTCTTC. It translates to CASSSPRGGGAGNEQFF.

This chain uses TRBV20-1 with TRBJ1-4; possibly TRBD1 for D (5 bases). Germline assignment: CDR1 DFQATT and CDR2 SNEGSKA (reference sequence). The CDR3 sequence is 15 residues long. V was pared by 5 bases and J by 7 bases, with 20 bases between. This CDR3 is CSAGPRGGLVEKLFF. CDR3 DNA sequence: TGCAGTGCTGGTCCCCGTGGGGGGTTGGTTGAAAAACTGTTTTTT.

About this clonotype itself: A junction boundary mismatches the germline segment, possibly from a read error. This rearrangement joins TRBV7-2 to TRBJ1-1, with a weak D call TRBD1 (5 bases). The CDR3 totals 13 residues. Germline assignment: CDR1 SGHTA and CDR2 FQGNSA. CDR3 region: CASSWAGQTEACF. CDR3 bases: TGTGCCAGCAGCTGGGCAGGGCAAACTGAAGCTTGCTTT.

This clonotype was detected a few times. This sequence joins TRBV15 and TRBJ1-5; D call uncertain. V was trimmed by 10 bases and J by 3 bases, leaving 13 bases between them. CDR3 length: 13 amino acids. From germline, CDR1 is LNHNV and CDR2 YYDKDF (reference sequence). In DNA form, the CDR3 reads TGTGCCATCGCGAGCCATTTCAATCAGCCCCAGCATTTT. Protein: CAIASHFNQPQHF.